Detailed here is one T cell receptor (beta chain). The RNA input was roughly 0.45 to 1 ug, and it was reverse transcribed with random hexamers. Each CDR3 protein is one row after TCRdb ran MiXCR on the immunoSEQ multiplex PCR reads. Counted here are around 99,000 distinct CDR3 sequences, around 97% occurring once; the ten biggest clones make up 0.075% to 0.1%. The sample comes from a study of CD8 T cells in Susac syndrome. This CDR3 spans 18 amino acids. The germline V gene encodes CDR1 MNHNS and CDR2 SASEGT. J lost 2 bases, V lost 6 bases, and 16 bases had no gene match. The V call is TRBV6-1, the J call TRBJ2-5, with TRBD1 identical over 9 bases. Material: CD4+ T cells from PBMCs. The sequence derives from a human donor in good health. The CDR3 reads CASRDSGTGKIRQETQYF. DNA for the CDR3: TGTGCCAGCAGGGATTCCGGGACAGGGAAGATTAGGCAAGAGACCCAGTACTTC.